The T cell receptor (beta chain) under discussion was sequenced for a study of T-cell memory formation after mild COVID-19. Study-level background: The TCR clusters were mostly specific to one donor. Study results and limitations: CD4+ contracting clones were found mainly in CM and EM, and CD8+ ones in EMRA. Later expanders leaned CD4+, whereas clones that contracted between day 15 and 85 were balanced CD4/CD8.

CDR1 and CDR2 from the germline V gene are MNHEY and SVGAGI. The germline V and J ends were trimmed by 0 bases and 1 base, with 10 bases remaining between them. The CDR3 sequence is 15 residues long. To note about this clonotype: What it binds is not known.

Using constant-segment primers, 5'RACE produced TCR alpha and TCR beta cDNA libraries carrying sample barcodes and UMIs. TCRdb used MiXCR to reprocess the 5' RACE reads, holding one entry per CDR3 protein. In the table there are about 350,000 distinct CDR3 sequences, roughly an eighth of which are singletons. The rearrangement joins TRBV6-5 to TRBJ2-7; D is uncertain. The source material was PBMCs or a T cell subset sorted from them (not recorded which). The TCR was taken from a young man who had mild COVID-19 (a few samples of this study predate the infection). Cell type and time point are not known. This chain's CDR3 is CASSYSGGDSYEQYF. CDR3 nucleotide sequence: TGTGCCAGCAGTTACTCGGGTGGGGATTCCTACGAGCAGTACTTC.